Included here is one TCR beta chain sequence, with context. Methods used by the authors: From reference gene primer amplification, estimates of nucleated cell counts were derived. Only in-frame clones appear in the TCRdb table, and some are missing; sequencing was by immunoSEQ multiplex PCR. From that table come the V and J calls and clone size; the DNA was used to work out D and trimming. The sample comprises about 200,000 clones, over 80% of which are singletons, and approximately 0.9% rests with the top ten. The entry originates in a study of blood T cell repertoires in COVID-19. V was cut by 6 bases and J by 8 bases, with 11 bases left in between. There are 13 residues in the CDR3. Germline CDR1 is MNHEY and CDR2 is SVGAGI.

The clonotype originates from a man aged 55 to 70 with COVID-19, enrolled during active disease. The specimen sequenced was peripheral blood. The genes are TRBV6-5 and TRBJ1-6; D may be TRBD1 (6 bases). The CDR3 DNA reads TGTGCCAGCAGACAGGGTCATTATTCACCCCTCCACTTT. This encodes CASRQGHYSPLHF.